This T cell receptor beta chain was recorded in a study of blood T cells in healthy people across ages (dated by TCRdb to 2015 to 2017). At the level of the whole study: In model experiments, template switching captured roughly one uniquely barcoded TCR beta cDNA molecule for every two T cells. To track age-related changes in TCR beta repertoire diversity, the study relied on deep sequencing normalized with unique cDNA molecular identifiers. The donors were divided into four age groups: young (average approximately 15 years), middle-aged (under 40), aged (approximately 64) and long-lived (roughly 82). Two additional independent replicas of 1 million unique cDNA reads from the same blood draw were analyzed for two donors (one aged 18 to 30 and one aged 80 or older). Study-wide findings and limitations: Since profiling was done on bulk unsorted PBMCs, naive and antigen-experienced compartments could not be conclusively compared. Because the CMV infection status of the donors was unknown, age-related changes in expanded clonotypes may potentially have been confounded. Compared with the aged group, more naive CD4+ T cells, fewer expanded clones and increased TCR diversity were shown by the long-lived group, suggesting age selection. Observed TCR beta diversity per million T cells fell roughly linearly with age, and a significant reduction was already apparent by age roughly 40. Estimates of total diversity based on one million sequenced T cells were regarded as lower bounds and as underestimates. A strong correlation was found between observed TCR beta diversity and the percentage of naive T cells measured by flow cytometry.

The donors were some 36 Caucasian individuals from Russia, aged roughly 6 to 100 years, who were systemically healthy. Each donor gave 8 to 10 milliliters of peripheral blood, drawn into EDTA-treated Vacutainer tubes. PBMCs were isolated by Ficoll-Paque density-gradient centrifugation, with at least 6 million obtained per sample. Trizol reagent was used to extract total RNA from the PBMCs, yielding at least 5.5 micrograms per sample. For every donor, an aliquot of PBMCs went through flow cytometry to measure the percentages of naive CD45RAhigh/CD27high T cells. In the case of this clonotype: Its cognate antigen has yet to be identified. No base quality values were provided; no much bigger clone lies one nucleotide off.

From a lookup of the germline V gene, CDR1 and CDR2 are KGHDR and SFDVKD. From its cysteine to its phenylalanine, the CDR3 spans 14 amino acids. Only the CDR3 portion is preserved as DNA: 42 bases, with reading frame beginning at the first base. V sheds 9 bases and J sheds 1 base, leaving 13 bases between their ends. To prepare the library, 5' RACE was applied. TCRdb names Illumina HiSeq 2500 as the instrument used. A second PCR of roughly 6 to 11 cycles was run with a J-beta primer mix and a sample-barcoded 5' primer. Each TCR beta cDNA molecule received a unique molecular identifier from a template-switch 5' adaptor carrying 12 random nucleotides. Each sample yielded at least 3 million CDR3-containing paired-end reads. First-strand cDNA synthesis was performed from all RNA using the Mint cDNA synthesis kit, with priming by a TRBC-specific oligonucleotide. Following uracil-DNA glycosylase treatment, a first 18-cycle PCR with universal primers M1SS and BC2_uni_R was performed on all cDNA. On the authors' methods: For normalization, 1 million high-quality reads, each with a distinct molecular identifier, were randomly selected from each sample. Reads sharing molecular identifiers were discarded rather than binned into consensus sequences. CDR3 identification, clonotype clustering and error correction used MiTCR with a Q25 quality threshold and the strictest error-elimination algorithm. A nonparametric unseen species model using Euler transformation provided a lower-bound estimate of total TCR beta diversity. TCRdb handled the public reads itself, with Q25 trimming in fastp and clone calling in MiXCR, and kept productive beta chains. Rows matching on CDR3 protein sequence are summarized as one entry with the most common DNA and genes. The V and J calls and clone size come from TCRdb's table, not from the authors' own analysis. The sample has around 500,000 distinct CDR3 sequences on record, roughly a quarter of them singletons. The ten biggest clones cover approximately 3.5% of the sample.

This sample was also put to use in a study of T cells of mothers and their children. The second publication reports: Donors were nine systemically healthy Caucasian individuals: three mothers and their six children. cDNA synthesis used all of the extracted RNA, with roughly 1.5 ug of RNA in each 15 ul reaction. In the second PCR, the M1S primer added sample barcodes and 2-4 random nucleotides. Over 8 million TCR beta CDR3 reads came from each mother, compared with millions of reads from each child. In both related and unrelated pairs, thymic selection shapes the output of TCR recombination in a similar way, with inherited differences having only a minor effect. Normalized repertoire overlap was always found to be slightly, but never significantly, higher in related mother-child pairs than in unrelated mother-child pairs. No persistent microchimeric T cell clones were detected, at a sensitivity of around 97 clones per million clonotypes. In the study, deep NGS was used to compare the TCR beta repertoires of mothers and children, and features distinguishing related mother-child pairs from unrelated individuals were sought. Mothers averaged around 40 +/- 4 years of age and children averaged roughly 11 +/- 4 years. After adapters were ligated using NEBNext reagents, the libraries underwent 100+100 nt paired-end sequencing on an Illumina HiSeq 2000. To prevent cross-contamination, the mother and child libraries were prepared one month apart and sequenced in separate runs. For each donor, somewhere between about 500,000 and 2,000,000 distinct TCR beta clonotypes were identified. Naive TCR beta clonotypes were estimated from low-frequency clonotypes matched to each donor's FACS-determined naive share, without sorting.

Input material: blood. Recombination linked TRBV24-1 to TRBJ2-3; confidence is insufficient to name the D gene. The receptor's source is a boy younger than 10 in good health. The CDR3 reads as follows: CATRMDGRTDTQYF. The nucleotide sequence is given as TGTGCCACCCGGATGGACGGACGCACAGATACGCAGTATTTT.